This T cell receptor beta chain was profiled in a study of CD8+ T cells in alopecia areata. Background on the study: Treated individuals took tofacitinib by mouth, 5 to 10 mg twice daily. For 6 to 18 months, tofacitinib was taken, and 6 months off drug followed.

Reverse transcription of extracted RNA yielded cDNA, which provided the sequencing template. Clones were read by immunoSEQ multiplex PCR, and TCRdb kept only the in-frame ones, dropping some. The table has approximately 200,000 clones, approximately 56% seen once. On this clone: As yet, its antigen is unknown.

Treatment noted: oral pan-JAK inhibitor, 5-10 mg twice daily. Study-wide findings and caveats: In blood and scalp, many expanded lesional clones persisted during tofacitinib. Greater clonality was observed in lesional scalp samples, especially alopecia totalis/universalis, versus normal scalp.

Sequences were derived from CD4+ T cells sorted from blood, sampled at week 4, from a patient treated with tofacitinib. This TCR was recovered from a human donor with alopecia areata.

The CDR3 loop is CASSGTGPDLDYGYTF. CDR3 sequence (DNA): TGTGCCAGCTCCGGGACAGGGCCGGATTTGGACTATGGCTACACCTTC. The gene calls are TRBV14 and TRBJ1-2; 9 bases fit TRBD1. The germline CDR1 and CDR2 sequences are SGHDN and FVKESK. The CDR3 has 16 residues. Trimming took 8 bases from V and 3 from J; bases not matched to a gene: 13.